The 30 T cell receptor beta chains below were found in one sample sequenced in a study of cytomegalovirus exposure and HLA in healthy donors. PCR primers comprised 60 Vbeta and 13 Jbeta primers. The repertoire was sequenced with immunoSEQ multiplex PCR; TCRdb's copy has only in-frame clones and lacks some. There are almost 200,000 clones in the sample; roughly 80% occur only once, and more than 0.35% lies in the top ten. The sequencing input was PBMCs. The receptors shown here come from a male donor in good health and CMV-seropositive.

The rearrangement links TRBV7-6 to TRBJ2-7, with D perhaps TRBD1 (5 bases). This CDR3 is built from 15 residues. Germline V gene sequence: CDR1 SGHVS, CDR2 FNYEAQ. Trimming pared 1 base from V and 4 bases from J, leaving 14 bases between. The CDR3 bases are TGTGCCAGCAGCTTAGGCCGGACACAAATATACGAGCAGTACTTC. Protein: CASSLGRTQIYEQYF.

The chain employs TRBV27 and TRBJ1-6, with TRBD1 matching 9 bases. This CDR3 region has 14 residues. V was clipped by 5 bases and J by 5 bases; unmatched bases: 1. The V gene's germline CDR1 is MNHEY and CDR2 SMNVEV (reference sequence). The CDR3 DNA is TGTGCCAGCAGTCGGACAGGGGATAATTCACCCCTCCACTTT. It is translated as CASSRTGDNSPLHF.

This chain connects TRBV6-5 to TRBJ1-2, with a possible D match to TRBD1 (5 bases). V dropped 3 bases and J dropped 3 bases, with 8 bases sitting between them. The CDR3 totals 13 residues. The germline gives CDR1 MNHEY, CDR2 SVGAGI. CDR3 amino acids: CASSYDSDYGYTF. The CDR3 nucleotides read TGTGCCAGCAGTTATGACAGTGACTATGGCTACACCTTC.

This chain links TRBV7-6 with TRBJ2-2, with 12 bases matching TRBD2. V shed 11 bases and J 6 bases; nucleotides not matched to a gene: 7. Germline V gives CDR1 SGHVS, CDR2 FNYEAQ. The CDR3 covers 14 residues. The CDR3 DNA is TGTGCCCTAAAAGGACTAGCGGGACCCGGGGAGCTGTTTTTT. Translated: CALKGLAGPGELFF.

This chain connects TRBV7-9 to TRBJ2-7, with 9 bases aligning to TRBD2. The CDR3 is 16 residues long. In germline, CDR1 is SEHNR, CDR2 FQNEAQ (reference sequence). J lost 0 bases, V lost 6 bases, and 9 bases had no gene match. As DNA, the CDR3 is TGTGCCAGCAGTCCTTTAGCGGGGGCGGGCTCCTACGAGCAGTACTTC. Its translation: CASSPLAGAGSYEQYF. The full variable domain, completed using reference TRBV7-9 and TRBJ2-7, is DTGVSQNPRHKITKRGQNVTFRCDPISEHNRLYWYRQTLGQGPEFLTYFQNEAQLEKSRLLSDRFSAERPKGSFSTLEIQRTEQGDSAMYLCASSPLAGAGSYEQYFGPGTRLTVT.

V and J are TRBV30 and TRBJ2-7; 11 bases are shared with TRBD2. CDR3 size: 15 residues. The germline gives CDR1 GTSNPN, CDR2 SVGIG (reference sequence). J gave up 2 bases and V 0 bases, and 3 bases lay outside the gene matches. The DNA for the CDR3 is TGTGCCTGGAGTGTACAACTAGCGGGAGCCTACGAGCAGTACTTC. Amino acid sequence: CAWSVQLAGAYEQYF. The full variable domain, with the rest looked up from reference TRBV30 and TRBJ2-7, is SQTIHQWPATLVQPVGSPLSLECTVEGTSNPNLYWYRQAAGRGLQLLFYSVGIGQISSEVPQNLSASRPQDRQFILSSKKLLLSDSGFYLCAWSVQLAGAYEQYFGPGTRLTVT.

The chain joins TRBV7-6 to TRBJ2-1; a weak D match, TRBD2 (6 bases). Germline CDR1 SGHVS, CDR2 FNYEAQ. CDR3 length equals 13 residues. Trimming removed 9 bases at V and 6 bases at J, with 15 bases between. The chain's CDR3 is CASANGGLNEQFF. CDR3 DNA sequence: TGTGCCAGTGCGAACGGGGGACTCAATGAGCAGTTCTTC.

The CDR3, as DNA: TGTGCCAGCAGCTCCGACCGGGACAGATTACAGACCCAGTACTTC. Protein sequence: CASSSDRDRLQTQYF. This chain connects TRBV7-3 to TRBJ2-5, with TRBD1 identical over 7 bases. V lost 4 bases to trimming and J lost 6 bases; unmatched junction nucleotides: 11. Germline CDR1 SGHTA, CDR2 FQGTGA. The CDR3 totals 15 residues.

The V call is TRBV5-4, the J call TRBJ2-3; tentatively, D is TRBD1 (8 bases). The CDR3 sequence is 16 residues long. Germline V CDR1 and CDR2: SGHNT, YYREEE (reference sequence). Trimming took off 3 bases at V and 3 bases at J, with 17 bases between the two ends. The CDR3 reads CASSWGGQVSTDTQYF. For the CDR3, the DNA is TGTGCCAGCAGCTGGGGGGGACAGGTTTCAACAGATACGCAGTATTTT.

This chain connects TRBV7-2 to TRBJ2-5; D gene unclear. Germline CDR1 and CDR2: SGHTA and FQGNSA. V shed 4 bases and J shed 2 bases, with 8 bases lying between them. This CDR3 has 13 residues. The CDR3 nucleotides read TGTGCCAGCAGCTGGAGCAGACAAGAGACCCAGTACTTC. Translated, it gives CASSWSRQETQYF.

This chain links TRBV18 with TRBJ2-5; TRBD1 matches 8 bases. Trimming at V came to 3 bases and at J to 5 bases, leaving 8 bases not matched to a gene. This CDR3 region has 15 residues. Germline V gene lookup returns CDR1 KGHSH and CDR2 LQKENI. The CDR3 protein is CASSPGQGRQETQYF. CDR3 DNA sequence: TGTGCCAGCTCACCCGGACAGGGAAGGCAGGAGACCCAGTACTTC.

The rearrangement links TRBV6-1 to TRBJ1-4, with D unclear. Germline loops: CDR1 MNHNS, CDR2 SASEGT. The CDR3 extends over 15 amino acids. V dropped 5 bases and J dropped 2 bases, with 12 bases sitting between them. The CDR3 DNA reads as TGTGCCAGCAGTCTCTACCAGGCGACTAATGAAAAACTGTTTTTT. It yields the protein CASSLYQATNEKLFF.

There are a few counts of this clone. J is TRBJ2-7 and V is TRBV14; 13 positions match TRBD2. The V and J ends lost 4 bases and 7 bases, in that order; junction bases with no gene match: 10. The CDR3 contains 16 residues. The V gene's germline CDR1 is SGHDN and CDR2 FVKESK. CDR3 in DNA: TGTGCCAGCAGCCCGACTAGCGGGGGGTTCTCTAGTGAGCAGTACTTC. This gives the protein CASSPTSGGFSSEQYF.

This chain's CDR3 is CSASRSHEQYF. As DNA, the CDR3 is TGCAGTGCTAGTCGGAGTCACGAGCAGTACTTC. The chain joins TRBV20-1 to TRBJ2-5; D is unresolved. The J call is in doubt because the DNA end fits TRBJ2-7 better. CDR3 size: 11 residues. Germline CDR1 DFQATT, CDR2 SNEGSKA (reference sequence).

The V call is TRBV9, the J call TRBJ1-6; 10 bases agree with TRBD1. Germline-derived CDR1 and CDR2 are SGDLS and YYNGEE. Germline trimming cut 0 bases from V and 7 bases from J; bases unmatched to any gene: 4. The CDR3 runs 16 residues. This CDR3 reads CASSVAWDRGNSPLHF. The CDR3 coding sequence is TGTGCCAGCAGCGTAGCTTGGGACAGGGGAAATTCACCCCTCCACTTT. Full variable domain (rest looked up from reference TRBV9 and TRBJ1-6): DSGVTQTPKHLITATGQRVTLRCSPRSGDLSVYWYQQSLDQGLQFLIQYYNGEERAKGNILERFSAQQFPDLHSELNLSSLELGDSALYFCASSVAWDRGNSPLHFGNGTRLTVT.

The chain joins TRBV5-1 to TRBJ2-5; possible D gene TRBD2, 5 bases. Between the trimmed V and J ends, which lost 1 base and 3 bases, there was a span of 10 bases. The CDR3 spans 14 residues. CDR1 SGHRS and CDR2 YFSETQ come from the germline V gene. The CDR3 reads CASSLYGDEETQYF. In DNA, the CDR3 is TGCGCCAGCAGCTTGTACGGGGATGAAGAGACCCAGTACTTC.

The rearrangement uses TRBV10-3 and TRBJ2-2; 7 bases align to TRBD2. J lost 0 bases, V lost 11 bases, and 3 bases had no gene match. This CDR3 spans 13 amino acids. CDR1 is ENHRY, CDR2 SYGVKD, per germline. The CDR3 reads CAVGGTNTGELFF. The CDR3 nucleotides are TGTGCCGTCGGGGGGACGAACACCGGGGAGCTGTTTTTT.

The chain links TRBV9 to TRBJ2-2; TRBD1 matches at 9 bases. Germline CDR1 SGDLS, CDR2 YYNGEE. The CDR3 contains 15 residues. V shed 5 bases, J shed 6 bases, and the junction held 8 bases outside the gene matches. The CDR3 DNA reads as TGTGCCAGCAGTGCCGGACAGGGGAATGCCGGGGAGCTGTTTTTT. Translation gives CASSAGQGNAGELFF.

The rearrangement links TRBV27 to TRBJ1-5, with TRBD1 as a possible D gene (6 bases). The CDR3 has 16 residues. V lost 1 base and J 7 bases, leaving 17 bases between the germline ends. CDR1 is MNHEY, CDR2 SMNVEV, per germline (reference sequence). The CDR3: CASSLFGRGSGQPQHF. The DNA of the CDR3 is TGTGCCAGCAGTTTATTTGGCAGGGGATCGGGACAGCCCCAGCATTTT.

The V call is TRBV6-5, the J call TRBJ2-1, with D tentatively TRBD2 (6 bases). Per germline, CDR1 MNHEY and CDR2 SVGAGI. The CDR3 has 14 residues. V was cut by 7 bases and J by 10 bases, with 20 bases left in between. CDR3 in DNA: TGTGCCAGCACCGTCCCGGGACTCCCTGGGGAGCAGTTCTTC. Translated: CASTVPGLPGEQFF.

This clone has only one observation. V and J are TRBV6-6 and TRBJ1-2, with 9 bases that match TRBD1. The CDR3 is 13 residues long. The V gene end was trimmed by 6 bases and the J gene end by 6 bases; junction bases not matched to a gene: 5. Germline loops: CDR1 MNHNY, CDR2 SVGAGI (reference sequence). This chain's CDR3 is CASRMDRGDGYTF. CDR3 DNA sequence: TGTGCCAGCAGGATGGACAGGGGCGATGGCTACACCTTC.

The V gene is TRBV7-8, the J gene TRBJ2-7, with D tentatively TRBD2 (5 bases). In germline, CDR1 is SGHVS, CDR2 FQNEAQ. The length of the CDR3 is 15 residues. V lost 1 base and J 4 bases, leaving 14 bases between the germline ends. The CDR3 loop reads CASSLDIGVGYEQYF. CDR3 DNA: TGTGCCAGCAGCTTAGATATCGGGGTGGGATACGAGCAGTACTTC.

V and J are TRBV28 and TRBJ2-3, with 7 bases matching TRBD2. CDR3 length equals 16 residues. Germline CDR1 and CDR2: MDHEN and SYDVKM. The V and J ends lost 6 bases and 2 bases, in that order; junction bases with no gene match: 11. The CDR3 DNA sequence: TGTGCCAGCAGCCGCCCTAGCGGATCTTACACAGATACGCAGTATTTT. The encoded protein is CASSRPSGSYTDTQYF.

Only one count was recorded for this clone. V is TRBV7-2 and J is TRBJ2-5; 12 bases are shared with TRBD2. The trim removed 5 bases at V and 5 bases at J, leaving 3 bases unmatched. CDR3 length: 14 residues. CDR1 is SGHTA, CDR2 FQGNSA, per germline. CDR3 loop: CASSRLAGEETQYF. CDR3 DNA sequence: TGTGCCAGCAGCAGACTAGCGGGAGAGGAGACCCAGTACTTC.

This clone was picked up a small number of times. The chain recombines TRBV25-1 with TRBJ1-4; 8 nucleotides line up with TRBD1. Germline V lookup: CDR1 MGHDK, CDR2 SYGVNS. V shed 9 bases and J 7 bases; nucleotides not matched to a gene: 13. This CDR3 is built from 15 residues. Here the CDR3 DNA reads TGTGCCAGTACCAGGGGGCAGGGGTTAGGTGAAAAACTGTTTTTT. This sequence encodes CASTRGQGLGEKLFF. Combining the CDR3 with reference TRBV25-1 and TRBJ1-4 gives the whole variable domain EADIYQTPRYLVIGTGKKITLECSQTMGHDKMYWYQQDPGMELHLIHYSYGVNSTEKGDLSSESTVSRIRTEHFPLTLESARPSHTSQYLCASTRGQGLGEKLFFGSGTQLSVL.

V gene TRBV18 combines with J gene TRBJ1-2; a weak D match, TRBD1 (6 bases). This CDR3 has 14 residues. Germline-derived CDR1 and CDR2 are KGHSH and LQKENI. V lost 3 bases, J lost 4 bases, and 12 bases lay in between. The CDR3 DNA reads TGTGCCAGCTCACCGCAGGGGCAGGGCTATGGCTACACCTTC. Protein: CASSPQGQGYGYTF.

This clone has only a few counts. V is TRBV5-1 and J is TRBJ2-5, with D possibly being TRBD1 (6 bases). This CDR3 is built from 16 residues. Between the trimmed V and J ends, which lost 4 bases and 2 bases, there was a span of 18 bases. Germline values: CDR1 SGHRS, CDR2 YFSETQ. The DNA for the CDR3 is TGCGCCAGCAGCGCCGGGACAACCCCAAGTCAAGAGACCCAGTACTTC. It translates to CASSAGTTPSQETQYF.

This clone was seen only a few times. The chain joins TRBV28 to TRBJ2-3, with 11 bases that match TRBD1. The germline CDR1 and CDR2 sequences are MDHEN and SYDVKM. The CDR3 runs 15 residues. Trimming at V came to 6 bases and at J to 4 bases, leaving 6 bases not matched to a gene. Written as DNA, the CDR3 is TGTGCCAGCAGGGCTGGGACAGGGGGGGCAGATACGCAGTATTTT. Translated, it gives CASRAGTGGADTQYF.

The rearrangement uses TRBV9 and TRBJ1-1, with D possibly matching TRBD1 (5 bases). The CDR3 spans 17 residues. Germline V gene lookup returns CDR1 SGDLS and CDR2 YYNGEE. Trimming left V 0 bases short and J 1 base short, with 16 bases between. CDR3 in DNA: TGTGCCAGCAGCGTAGGTTTGGGGGGACTGTCGAACACTGAAGCTTTCTTT. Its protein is CASSVGLGGLSNTEAFF.

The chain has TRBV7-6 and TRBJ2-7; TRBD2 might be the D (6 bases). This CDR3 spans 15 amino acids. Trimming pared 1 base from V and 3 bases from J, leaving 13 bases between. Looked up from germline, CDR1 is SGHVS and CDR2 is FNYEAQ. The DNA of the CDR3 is TGTGCCAGCAGCTTAGAAACGGGAGAAATCTACGAGCAGTACTTC. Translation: CASSLETGEIYEQYF.